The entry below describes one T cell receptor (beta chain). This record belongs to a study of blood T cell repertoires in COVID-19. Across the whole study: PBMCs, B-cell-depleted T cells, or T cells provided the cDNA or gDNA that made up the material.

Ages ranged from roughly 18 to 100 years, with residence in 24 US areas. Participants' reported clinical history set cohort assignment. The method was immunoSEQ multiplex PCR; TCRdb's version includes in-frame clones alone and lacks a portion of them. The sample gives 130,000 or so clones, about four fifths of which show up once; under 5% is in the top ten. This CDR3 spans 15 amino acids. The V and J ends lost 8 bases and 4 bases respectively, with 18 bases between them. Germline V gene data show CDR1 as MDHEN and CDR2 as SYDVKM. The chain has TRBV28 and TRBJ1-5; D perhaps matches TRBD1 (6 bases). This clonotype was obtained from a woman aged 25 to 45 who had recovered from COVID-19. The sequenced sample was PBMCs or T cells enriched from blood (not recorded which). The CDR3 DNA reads TGTGCCAGCGGCAAAAACAGGGCCCTAAATCAGCCCCAGCATTTT. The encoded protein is CASGKNRALNQPQHF.